The 23 T cell receptor beta chains below all came from one sample that was sequenced in a study of T-cell reconstitution after alpha-beta-depleted transplantation in children. Unique molecular identifiers were incorporated during preparation of the TCRbeta library. In TCRdb, the PCR reads were re-called with MiXCR into one record per CDR3 protein. The table lists 580,000 or so distinct CDR3 sequences, approximately 22% of them singletons. The input for sequencing was PBMCs, mostly from graft donor cells, taken 360 days after TCRalphabeta/CD19-depleted stem cell transplant. These receptors were obtained from a boy younger than two who had a stem cell transplant for acute myeloid leukemia, so the T cells may come from the graft donor.

J is TRBJ2-1 and V is TRBV7-9, with a weak D call TRBD2 (6 bases). The CDR3 is 13 amino acids. The germline gives CDR1 SEHNR, CDR2 FQNEAQ (reference sequence). V was cut by 6 bases and J by 9 bases, with 15 bases left in between. The CDR3 region is CASSYPLGGEQFF. The CDR3 DNA reads as TGTGCCAGCAGTTACCCTTTGGGGGGTGAGCAGTTCTTC.

This clonotype has just a few counts. The chain links TRBV5-1 to TRBJ2-1; D may be TRBD1 or TRBD2 (5 bases each). Germline V gives CDR1 SGHRS, CDR2 YFSETQ. The CDR3 spans 15 residues. V was trimmed by 4 bases and J by 0 bases, leaving 11 bases between them. The CDR3 loop is CASSRDPNSYNEQFF. The CDR3 region has the DNA TGCGCCAGCAGCCGGGACCCCAACTCCTACAATGAGCAGTTCTTC.

This clonotype was counted many times. The CDR3 reads CSARGAASEQYF. CDR3 nucleotide sequence: TGCAGTGCTAGAGGAGCAGCTAGCGAGCAGTACTTC. This chain joins TRBV20-1 and TRBJ2-7; D uncertain. Deletions cut 1 base from V and 6 bases from J, with 10 bases between. CDR3 size: 12 residues. The germline V gene has CDR1 DFQATT and CDR2 SNEGSKA (reference sequence).

This clonotype was recorded at least ten times. This chain links TRBV12-3 or TRBV12-4 with TRBJ2-5; a weak D match, TRBD1 (6 bases). CDR3 length equals 18 residues. The V end lost 0 bases, the J end lost 3 bases, and 20 bases lay between the germline ends. CDR3 residues: CASSLAHAGTTTEETQYF. CDR3 DNA: TGTGCCAGCAGTTTAGCGCACGCCGGGACAACTACAGAAGAGACCCAGTACTTC.

In this sample, this clonotype turned up once. The chain links TRBV7-9 to TRBJ2-3, with 8 nucleotides matching TRBD1. V lost 6 bases and J lost 7; bases outside the gene matches: 6. Per the germline V gene, CDR1 is SEHNR and CDR2 is FQNEAQ (reference sequence). This CDR3 comprises 13 residues. The DNA of the CDR3 is TGTGCCAGCAGTTCTCAGGGGGCCTATACGCAGTATTTT. Its protein product is CASSSQGAYTQYF.

V is TRBV5-1 and J is TRBJ1-1; 8 bases are a match to TRBD1. Trimming removed 4 bases from V and 0 bases from J; junction bases left unmatched: 11. CDR1 is SGHRS, CDR2 YFSETQ, per germline. This CDR3 comprises 17 residues. In DNA form, the CDR3 reads TGCGCCAGCAGCCTCGGACAGGGAAGGAGGGTGAACACTGAAGCTTTCTTT. It specifies CASSLGQGRRVNTEAFF.

This chain connects TRBV20-1 to TRBJ1-1; D might be TRBD1 (5 bases). Between the trimmed V and J ends, which lost 3 bases and 1 base, there was a span of 12 bases. The CDR3 has 14 amino acids. Germline CDR1 and CDR2: DFQATT and SNEGSKA (reference sequence). The CDR3 sequence: CSARLGGGNTEAFF. The CDR3 nucleotides are TGCAGTGCTAGGCTGGGGGGGGGGAACACTGAAGCTTTCTTT.

The chain has TRBV20-1 and TRBJ2-1; D is uncertain. CDR1 is DFQATT, CDR2 SNEGSKA, per germline (reference sequence). V lost 0 bases and J 0 bases, leaving 6 bases between the germline ends. This CDR3 is built from 14 residues. The CDR3 sequence is CSARDPSSYNEQFF. The CDR3 bases are TGCAGTGCTAGAGATCCGAGCTCCTACAATGAGCAGTTCTTC.

This clonotype was seen ten or more times. The chain employs TRBV20-1 and TRBJ2-1; D might be TRBD2 (5 bases). The CDR3 consists of 17 residues. Deletions cut 6 bases from V and 0 bases from J, with 21 bases between. Germline assignment: CDR1 DFQATT and CDR2 SNEGSKA (reference sequence). The DNA of the CDR3 is TGCAGTGCCCGGAGCTTCGAGATGGGGAGCTCCTACAATGAGCAGTTCTTC. Its protein product is CSARSFEMGSSYNEQFF.

J is TRBJ2-5 and V is TRBV29-1; D not resolved. This CDR3 spans 13 amino acids. The V gene's germline CDR1 is SQVTM and CDR2 ANQGSEA. The V end lost 2 bases, the J end lost 7 bases, and 14 bases lay between the germline ends. The CDR3 nucleotides are TGCAGCGTTGAAAGCCCCAGCCCCCGGACCCAGTACTTC. Protein: CSVESPSPRTQYF.

This clonotype was picked up many times. The chain recombines TRBV29-1 with TRBJ2-2; 8 bases are a match to TRBD1. This CDR3 comprises 14 residues. Looked up from germline, CDR1 is SQVTM and CDR2 is ANQGSEA. Germline trimming cut 6 bases from V and 5 bases from J; bases unmatched to any gene: 8. CDR3 nucleotide sequence: TGCAGCGTCGCTGGACAGGGAAGGACCGGGGAGCTGTTTTTT. Amino acid sequence: CSVAGQGRTGELFF.

This sequence joins TRBV28 and TRBJ1-2; 8 positions agree with TRBD1. There are 13 residues in the CDR3. Germline CDR1 reads MDHEN; CDR2 reads SYDVKM. V lost 6 bases and J lost 7; bases outside the gene matches: 7. The CDR3 sequence is CASSPQTGAGYTF. For the CDR3, the DNA is TGTGCCAGCAGCCCCCAGACAGGGGCTGGCTACACCTTC.

In this sample, this clonotype turned up many times. This chain uses TRBV6-5 with TRBJ1-6, with D unresolved. V dropped 8 bases and J dropped 6 bases, with 11 bases sitting between them. Germline CDR1 reads MNHEY; CDR2 reads SVGAGI. CDR3 length equals 13 residues. The chain's CDR3 is CASGDGPNSPLHF. Written as DNA, the CDR3 is TGTGCCAGCGGCGACGGCCCTAATTCACCCCTCCACTTT.

This clonotype was observed at least ten times. This chain links TRBV7-9 with TRBJ1-4; no clear D. The CDR3 is made up of 11 amino acids. The ends were cut back, 5 bases at V and 5 bases at J, with 3 bases in the middle. Germline loops: CDR1 SEHNR, CDR2 FQNEAQ (reference sequence). CDR3 loop: CASSLNEKLFF. The CDR3 coding sequence is TGTGCCAGCAGCCTCAATGAAAAACTGTTTTTT.

This clonotype was seen a handful of times. The chain employs TRBV20-1 and TRBJ2-3, with 8 positions matching TRBD1. This CDR3 has 14 amino acids. Looked up from germline, CDR1 is DFQATT and CDR2 is SNEGSKA (reference sequence). The ends lost 1 base at V and 5 bases at J; junction bases unmatched: 5. This chain's CDR3 is CSARADRVEDTQYF. The CDR3 region has the DNA TGCAGTGCTAGAGCGGACAGGGTTGAAGATACGCAGTATTTT.

This chain joins TRBV10-3 and TRBJ2-6, with D unclear. Germline-derived CDR1 and CDR2 are ENHRY and SYGVKD. V was shortened by 7 bases and J by 2 bases, with 6 bases between the two germline ends. The CDR3 extends over 13 amino acids. The CDR3 protein is CAIKRPGANVLTF. As DNA, the CDR3 is TGTGCCATCAAAAGACCTGGGGCCAACGTCCTGACTTTC.

The CDR3 loop is CASSDKGLAAQETQYF. For the CDR3, the DNA is TGCGCCAGCAGTGATAAGGGACTAGCGGCACAAGAGACCCAGTACTTC. The chain combines TRBV10-1 with TRBJ2-5; 11 nucleotides match TRBD2. The CDR3 has 16 amino acids. Germline assignment: CDR1 WNHNN and CDR2 SYGVQD (reference sequence). After removal of 3 bases from V and 2 bases from J, the junction contained 5 bases not matched to a gene.

This clonotype was detected only a few times. J is TRBJ2-6 and V is TRBV7-9, with TRBD1 matching 8 bases. The ends lost 11 bases at V and 2 bases at J; junction bases unmatched: 5. CDR1 SEHNR and CDR2 FQNEAQ come from the germline V gene (reference sequence). The CDR3 consists of 14 residues. This chain's CDR3 is CALRGPPGANVLTF. The CDR3 coding sequence is TGTGCCCTCAGGGGGCCCCCTGGGGCCAACGTCCTGACTTTC.

This clonotype was recorded many times. The chain links TRBV20-1 to TRBJ2-7; 10 bases map to TRBD1. The CDR3 has 14 residues. Germline trimming cut 1 base from V and 1 base from J; bases unmatched to any gene: 1. Germline CDR1 is DFQATT and CDR2 is SNEGSKA (reference sequence). CDR3 nucleotide sequence: TGCAGTGCTAGAGGGGACAGGGGATCCTACGAGCAGTACTTC. This translates into CSARGDRGSYEQYF.

This clonotype was observed many times. The CDR3 loop is CASSRGLASGEQFF. CDR3 nucleotides: TGTGCCAGCAGCCGGGGACTAGCGAGCGGCGAGCAGTTCTTC. This chain uses TRBV12-3 or TRBV12-4 with TRBJ2-1; TRBD2 matches 10 bases. This CDR3 contains 14 residues. With V trimmed by 6 bases and J by 10 bases, 9 bases remained unmatched.

The chain joins TRBV10-3 to TRBJ1-6, with unresolved D. Germline V gene lookup returns CDR1 ENHRY and CDR2 SYGVKD. V was trimmed by 8 bases and J by 11 bases, leaving 19 bases between them. The CDR3 is 14 residues long. The chain's CDR3 is CAISEGSFRPPLHF. The CDR3 nucleotides are TGTGCCATCTCAGAGGGTTCCTTTCGGCCACCCCTCCACTTT.

The chain is built from TRBV9 and TRBJ2-1; 8 bases match TRBD2. Germline CDR1 and CDR2: SGDLS and YYNGEE. This CDR3 has 17 residues. Germline trimming cut 4 bases from V and 1 base from J; bases unmatched to any gene: 10. Here the CDR3 DNA reads TGTGCCAGCAGCTCTGCGGGGGGAATTAGATCCTACAATGAGCAGTTCTTC. Protein product: CASSSAGGIRSYNEQFF. Full variable domain (outside the CDR3, taken from reference TRBV9 and TRBJ2-1): DSGVTQTPKHLITATGQRVTLRCSPRSGDLSVYWYQQSLDQGLQFLIQYYNGEERAKGNILERFSAQQFPDLHSELNLSSLELGDSALYFCASSSAGGIRSYNEQFFGPGTRLTVL.

This clonotype was counted only a few times. This rearrangement joins TRBV20-1 to TRBJ2-3; 8 bases are a match to TRBD1. This CDR3 region has 13 residues. Looked up from germline, CDR1 is DFQATT and CDR2 is SNEGSKA (reference sequence). The V gene end was trimmed by 5 bases and the J gene end by 6 bases; junction bases not matched to a gene: 7. The CDR3 region has the DNA TGCAGTGCTCGACGACAGGGGTACGATACGCAGTATTTT. As protein: CSARRQGYDTQYF.